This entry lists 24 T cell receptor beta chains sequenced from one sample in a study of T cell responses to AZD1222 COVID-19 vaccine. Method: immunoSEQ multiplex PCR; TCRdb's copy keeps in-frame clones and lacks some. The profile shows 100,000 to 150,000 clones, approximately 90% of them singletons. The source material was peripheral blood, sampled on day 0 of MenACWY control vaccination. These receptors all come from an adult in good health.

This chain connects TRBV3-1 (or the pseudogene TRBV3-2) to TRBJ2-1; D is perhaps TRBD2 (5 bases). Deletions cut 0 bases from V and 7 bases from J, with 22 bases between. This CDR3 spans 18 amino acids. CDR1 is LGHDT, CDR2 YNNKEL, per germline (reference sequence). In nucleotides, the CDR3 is TGTGCCAGCAGCCAAGATTTAAGCGGAGTTCCTGGTTGGAATGAGCAGTTCTTC. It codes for CASSQDLSGVPGWNEQFF.

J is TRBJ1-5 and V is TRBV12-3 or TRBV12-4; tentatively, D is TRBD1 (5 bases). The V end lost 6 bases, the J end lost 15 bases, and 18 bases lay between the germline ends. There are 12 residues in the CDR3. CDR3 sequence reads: CASSLGGVSGHF. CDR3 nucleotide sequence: TGTGCCAGCAGCCTGGGGGGGGTGTCAGGGCATTTT.

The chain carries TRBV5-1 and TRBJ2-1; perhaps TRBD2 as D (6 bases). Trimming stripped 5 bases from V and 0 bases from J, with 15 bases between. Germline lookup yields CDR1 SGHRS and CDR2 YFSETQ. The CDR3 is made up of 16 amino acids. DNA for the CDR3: TGCGCCAGCAGTTCGTTATCCGGGAGCTCCTACAATGAGCAGTTCTTC. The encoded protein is CASSSLSGSSYNEQFF.

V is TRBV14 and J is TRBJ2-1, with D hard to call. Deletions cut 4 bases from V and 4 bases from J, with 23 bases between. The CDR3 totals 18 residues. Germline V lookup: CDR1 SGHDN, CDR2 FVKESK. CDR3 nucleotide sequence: TGTGCCAGCAGCCCACGGGTGGGCGAGCGCAGCATGTACAATGAGCAGTTCTTC. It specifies CASSPRVGERSMYNEQFF.

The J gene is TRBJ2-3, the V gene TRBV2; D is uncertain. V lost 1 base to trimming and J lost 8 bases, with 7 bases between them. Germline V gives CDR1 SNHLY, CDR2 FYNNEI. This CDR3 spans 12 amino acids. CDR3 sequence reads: CASSEVGSTQYF. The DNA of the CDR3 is TGTGCCAGCAGTGAAGTCGGAAGTACGCAGTATTTT.

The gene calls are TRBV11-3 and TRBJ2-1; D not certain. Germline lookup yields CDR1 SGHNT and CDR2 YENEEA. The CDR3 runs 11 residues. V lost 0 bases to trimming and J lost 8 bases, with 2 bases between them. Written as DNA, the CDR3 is TGTGCCAGCAGCTTAGATTATGAGCAGTTCTTC. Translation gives CASSLDYEQFF.

The CDR3 DNA follows: TGTGCCAGCAGTTACTCGATAACCTACGAGCAGTACTTC. Protein product: CASSYSITYEQYF. V and J are TRBV6-6 and TRBJ2-7; D call uncertain. This CDR3 contains 13 residues. Trimming pared 0 bases from V and 2 bases from J, leaving 5 bases between. Germline V gene lookup returns CDR1 MNHNY and CDR2 SVGAGI (reference sequence).

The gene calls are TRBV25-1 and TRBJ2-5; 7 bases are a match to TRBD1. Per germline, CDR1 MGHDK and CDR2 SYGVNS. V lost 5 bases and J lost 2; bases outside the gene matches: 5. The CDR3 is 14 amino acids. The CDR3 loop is CASSTTGVQETQYF. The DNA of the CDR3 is TGTGCCAGCAGTACCACAGGGGTACAAGAGACCCAGTACTTC.

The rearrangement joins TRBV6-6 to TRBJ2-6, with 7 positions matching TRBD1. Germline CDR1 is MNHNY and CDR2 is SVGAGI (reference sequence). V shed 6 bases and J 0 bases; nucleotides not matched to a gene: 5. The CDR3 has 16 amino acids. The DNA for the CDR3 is TGTGCCAGCAGAGAGACAGGGAACTCTGGGGCCAACGTCCTGACTTTC. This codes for CASRETGNSGANVLTF.

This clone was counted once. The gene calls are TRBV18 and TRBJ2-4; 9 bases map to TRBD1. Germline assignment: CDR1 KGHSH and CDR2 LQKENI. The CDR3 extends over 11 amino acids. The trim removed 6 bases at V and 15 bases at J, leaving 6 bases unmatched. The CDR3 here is CASSDTGGWYF. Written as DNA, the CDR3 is TGTGCCAGCTCCGATACAGGGGGCTGGTACTTC.

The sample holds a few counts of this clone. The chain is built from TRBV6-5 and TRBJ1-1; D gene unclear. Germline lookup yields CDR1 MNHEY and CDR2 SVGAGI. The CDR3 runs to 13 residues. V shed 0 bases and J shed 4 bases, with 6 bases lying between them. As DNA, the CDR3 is TGTGCCAGCAGTTACTCGGGGAGCACTGAAGCTTTCTTT. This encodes CASSYSGSTEAFF.

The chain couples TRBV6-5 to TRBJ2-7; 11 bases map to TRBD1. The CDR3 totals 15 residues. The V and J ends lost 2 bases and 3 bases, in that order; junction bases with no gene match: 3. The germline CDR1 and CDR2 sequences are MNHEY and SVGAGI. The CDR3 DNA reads TGTGCCAGCAGTTACCGGGGGACAGGGGGCTACGAGCAGTACTTC. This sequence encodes CASSYRGTGGYEQYF.

The CDR3 region is CAWSGSGRVSYTQYF. The CDR3 DNA follows: TGTGCCTGGAGTGGATCAGGGCGGGTTAGTTATACGCAGTATTTT. The chain links TRBV30 to TRBJ2-3; D possibly uses TRBD1 or TRBD2 (5 bases each). In germline, CDR1 is GTSNPN, CDR2 SVGIG (reference sequence). V lost 1 base, J lost 7 bases, and 18 bases lay in between. This CDR3 has 15 amino acids. The full variable domain, its missing parts supplied by reference TRBV30 and TRBJ2-3, is SQTIHQWPATLVQPVGSPLSLECTVEGTSNPNLYWYRQAAGRGLQLLFYSVGIGQISSEVPQNLSASRPQDRQFILSSKKLLLSDSGFYLCAWSGSGRVSYTQYFGPGTRLTVL.

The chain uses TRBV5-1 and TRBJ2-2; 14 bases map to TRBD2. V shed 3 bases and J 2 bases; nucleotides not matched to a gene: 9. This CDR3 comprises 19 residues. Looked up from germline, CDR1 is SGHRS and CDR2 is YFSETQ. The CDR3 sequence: CASSWDGLAGGLNTGELFF. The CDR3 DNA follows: TGCGCCAGCAGCTGGGACGGACTAGCGGGGGGACTTAACACCGGGGAGCTGTTTTTT. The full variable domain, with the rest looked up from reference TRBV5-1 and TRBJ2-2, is KAGVTQTPRYLIKTRGQQVTLSCSPISGHRSVSWYQQTPGQGLQFLFEYFSETQRNKGNFPGRFSGRQFSNSRSEMNVSTLELGDSALYLCASSWDGLAGGLNTGELFFGEGSRLTVL.

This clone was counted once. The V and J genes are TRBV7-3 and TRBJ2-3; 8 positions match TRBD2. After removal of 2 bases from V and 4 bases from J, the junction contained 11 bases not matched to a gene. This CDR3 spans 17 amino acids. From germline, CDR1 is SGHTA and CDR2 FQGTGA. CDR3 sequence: CASSLYPSAGGSDTQYF. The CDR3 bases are TGTGCCAGCAGCTTATACCCCTCTGCGGGGGGATCAGATACGCAGTATTTT.

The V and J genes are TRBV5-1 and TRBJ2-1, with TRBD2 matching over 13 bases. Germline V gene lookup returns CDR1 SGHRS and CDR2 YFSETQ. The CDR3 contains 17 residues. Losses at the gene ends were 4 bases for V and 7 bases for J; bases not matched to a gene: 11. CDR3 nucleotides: TGCGCCAGCAGCACAAGATTCGGGACTAGCGGGACGAATGAGCAGTTCTTC. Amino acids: CASSTRFGTSGTNEQFF.

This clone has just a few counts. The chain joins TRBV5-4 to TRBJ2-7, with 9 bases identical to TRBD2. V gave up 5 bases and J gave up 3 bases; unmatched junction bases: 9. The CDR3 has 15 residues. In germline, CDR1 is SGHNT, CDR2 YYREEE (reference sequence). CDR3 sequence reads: CASSSGLASYYEQYF. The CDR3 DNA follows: TGTGCCAGCAGTTCCGGACTAGCGAGCTACTACGAGCAGTACTTC.

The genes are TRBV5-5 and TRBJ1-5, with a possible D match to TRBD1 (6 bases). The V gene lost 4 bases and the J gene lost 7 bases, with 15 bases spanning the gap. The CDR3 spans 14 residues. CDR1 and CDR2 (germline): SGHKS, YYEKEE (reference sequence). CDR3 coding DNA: TGTGCCAGCAGCCCCTCCACAGGGAAACAGCCCCAGCATTTT. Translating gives CASSPSTGKQPQHF.

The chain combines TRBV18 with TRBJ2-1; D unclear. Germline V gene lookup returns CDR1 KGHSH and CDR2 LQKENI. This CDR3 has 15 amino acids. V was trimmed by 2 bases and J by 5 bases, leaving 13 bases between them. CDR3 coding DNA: TGTGCCAGCTCACCAGACTTTACTACCCACAATGAGCAGTTCTTC. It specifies CASSPDFTTHNEQFF.

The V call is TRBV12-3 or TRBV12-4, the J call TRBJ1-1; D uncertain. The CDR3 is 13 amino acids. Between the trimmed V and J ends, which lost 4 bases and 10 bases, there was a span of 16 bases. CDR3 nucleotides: TGTGCCAGCAGTTCCTTTGTGTTGCCGGGAGCTTTCTTT. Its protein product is CASSSFVLPGAFF.

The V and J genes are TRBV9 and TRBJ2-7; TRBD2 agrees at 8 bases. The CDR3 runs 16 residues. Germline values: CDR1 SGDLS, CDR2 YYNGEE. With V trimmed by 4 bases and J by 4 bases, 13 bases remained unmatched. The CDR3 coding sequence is TGTGCCAGCAGCACGACCGGGACTAGTGGACCTTACGAGCAGTACTTC. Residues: CASSTTGTSGPYEQYF.

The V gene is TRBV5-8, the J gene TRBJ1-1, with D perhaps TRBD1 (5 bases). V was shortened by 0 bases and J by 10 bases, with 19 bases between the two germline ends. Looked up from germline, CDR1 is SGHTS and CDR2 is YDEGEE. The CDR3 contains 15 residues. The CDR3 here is CASSLGWGEFSGAFF. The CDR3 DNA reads TGTGCCAGCAGCTTGGGGTGGGGCGAATTTAGCGGAGCTTTCTTT.

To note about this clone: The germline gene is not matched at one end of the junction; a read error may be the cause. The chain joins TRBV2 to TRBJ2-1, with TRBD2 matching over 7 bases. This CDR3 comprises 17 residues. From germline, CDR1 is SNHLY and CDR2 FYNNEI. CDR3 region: CASREGLGGRTYNEQFF. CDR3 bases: TGTGCCAGCAGGGAAGGCCTCGGGGGGAGAACCTACAATGAGCAGTTCTTC.

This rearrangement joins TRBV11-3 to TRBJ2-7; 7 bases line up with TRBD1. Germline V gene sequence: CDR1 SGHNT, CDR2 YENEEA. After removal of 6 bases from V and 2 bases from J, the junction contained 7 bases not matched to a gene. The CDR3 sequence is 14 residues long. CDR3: CASRQTGDPYEQYF. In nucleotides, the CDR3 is TGTGCCAGCAGACAAACAGGGGATCCCTACGAGCAGTACTTC.